This T cell receptor beta chain stems from a study of vaccination and CD4 T cells after COVID-19. A note on this clonotype: Its antigen is unknown.

An Oncomine TCR Beta short-read assay was used to sequence the DNA from cultured CD4+ T cells. From the PCR reads, TCRdb called clonotypes with MiXCR, one entry per CDR3 protein. The sample consists of more than 9,500 distinct CDR3 sequences, under 75% of them appearing once. As to treatment: roughly ten-day PBMC culture with coronavirus spike peptide pools or control peptides (ViraFEST assay). The germline V and J ends were trimmed by 4 bases and 5 bases, with 22 bases remaining between them. Looked up from germline, CDR1 is SGHRS and CDR2 is YFSETQ. The CDR3 extends over 16 amino acids. This rearrangement joins TRBV5-1 to TRBJ2-7; the D gene is possibly TRBD1 (6 bases). The TCR sequence derives from a human donor who had recovered from COVID-19. Input material: CD4+ T cells from blood, cultured in vitro. CDR3 amino acids: CASSVQRQASFNEQYF. The DNA for the CDR3 is TGCGCCAGCAGCGTTCAGAGACAGGCGTCTTTCAACGAGCAGTACTTC.